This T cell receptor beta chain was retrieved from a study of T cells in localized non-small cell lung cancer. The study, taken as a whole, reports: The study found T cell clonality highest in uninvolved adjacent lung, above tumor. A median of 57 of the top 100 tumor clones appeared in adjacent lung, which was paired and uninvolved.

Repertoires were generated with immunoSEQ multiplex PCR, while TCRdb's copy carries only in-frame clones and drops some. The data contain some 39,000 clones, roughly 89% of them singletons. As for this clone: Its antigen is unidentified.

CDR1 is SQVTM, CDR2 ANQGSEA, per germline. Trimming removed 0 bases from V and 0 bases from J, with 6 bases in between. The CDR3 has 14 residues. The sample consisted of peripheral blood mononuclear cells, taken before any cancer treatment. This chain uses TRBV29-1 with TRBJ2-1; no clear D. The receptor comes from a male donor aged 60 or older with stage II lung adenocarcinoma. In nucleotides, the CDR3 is TGCAGCGTTGAAGAGGAGAGCTCCTACAATGAGCAGTTCTTC. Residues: CSVEEESSYNEQFF.